This T cell receptor beta chain emerged from a study of cytomegalovirus exposure and HLA in healthy donors. This clone was seen a handful of times. Its specificity is not known. Amplification used 60 Vbeta primers and 13 Jbeta primers. Clones were sequenced by immunoSEQ multiplex PCR, and TCRdb holds only the in-frame ones, with some missing. The table includes around 76,000 clones, about 70% detected once. Study results and limitations: Reportedly, cytomegalovirus status was diagnosed with high sensitivity and specificity. A later analysis appeared to link common viral pathogens to several of the most significant clusters.

This CDR3 has 17 residues. The V and J ends lost 4 bases and 1 base, in that order; junction bases with no gene match: 8. CDR1 and CDR2 from the germline V gene are SGHKS and YYEKEE (reference sequence). The source of this sequence is a woman in her fifties or sixties in good health and CMV-seropositive. Sequencing was carried out using PBMCs. The genes are TRBV5-5 and TRBJ1-5; 10 positions match TRBD1. The CDR3 sequence is CASSPSGTGASNQPQHF. The CDR3 coding sequence is TGTGCCAGCAGCCCCTCCGGGACAGGGGCGAGCAATCAGCCCCAGCATTTT.